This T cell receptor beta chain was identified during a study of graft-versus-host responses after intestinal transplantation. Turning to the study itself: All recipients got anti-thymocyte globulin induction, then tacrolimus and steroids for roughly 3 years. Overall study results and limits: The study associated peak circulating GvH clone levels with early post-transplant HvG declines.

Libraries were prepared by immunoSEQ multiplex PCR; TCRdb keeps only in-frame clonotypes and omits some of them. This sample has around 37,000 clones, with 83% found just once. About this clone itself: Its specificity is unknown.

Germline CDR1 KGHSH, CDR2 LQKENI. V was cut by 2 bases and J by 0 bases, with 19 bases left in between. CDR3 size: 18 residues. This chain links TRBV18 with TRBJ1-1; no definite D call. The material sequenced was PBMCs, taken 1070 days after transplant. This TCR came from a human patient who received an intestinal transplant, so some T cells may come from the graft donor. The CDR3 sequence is CASSPADLRVTMNTEAFF. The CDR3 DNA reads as TGTGCCAGCTCACCAGCCGATTTACGGGTAACCATGAACACTGAAGCTTTCTTT. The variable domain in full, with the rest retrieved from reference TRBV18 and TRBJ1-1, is NAGVMQNPRHLVRRRGQEARLRCSPMKGHSHVYWYRQLPEEGLKFMVYLQKENIIDESGMPKERFSAEFPKEGPSILRIQQVVRGDSAAYFCASSPADLRVTMNTEAFFGQGTRLTVV.